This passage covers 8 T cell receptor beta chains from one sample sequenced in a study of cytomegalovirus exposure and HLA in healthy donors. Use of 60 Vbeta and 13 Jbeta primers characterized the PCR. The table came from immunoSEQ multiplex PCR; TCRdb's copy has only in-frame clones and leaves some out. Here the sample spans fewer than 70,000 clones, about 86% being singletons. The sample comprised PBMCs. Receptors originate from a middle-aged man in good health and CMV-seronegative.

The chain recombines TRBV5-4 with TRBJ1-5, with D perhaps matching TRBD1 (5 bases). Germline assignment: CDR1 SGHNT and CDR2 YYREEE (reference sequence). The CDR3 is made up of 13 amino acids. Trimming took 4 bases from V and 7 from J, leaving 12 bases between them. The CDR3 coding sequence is TGTGCCAGCAGCGGTGGGCAGGGACAGCCCCAGCATTTT. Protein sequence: CASSGGQGQPQHF. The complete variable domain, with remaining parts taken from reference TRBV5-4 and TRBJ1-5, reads ETGVTQSPTHLIKTRGQQVTLRCSSQSGHNTVSWYQQALGQGPQFIFQYYREEENGRGNFPPRFSGLQFPNYSSELNVNALELDDSALYLCASSGGQGQPQHFGDGTRLSIL.

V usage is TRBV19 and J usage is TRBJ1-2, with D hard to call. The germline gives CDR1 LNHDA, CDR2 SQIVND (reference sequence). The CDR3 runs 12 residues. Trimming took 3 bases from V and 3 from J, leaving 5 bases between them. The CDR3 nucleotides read TGTGCCAGTAGTATTATCGACTATGGCTACACCTTC. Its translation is CASSIIDYGYTF.

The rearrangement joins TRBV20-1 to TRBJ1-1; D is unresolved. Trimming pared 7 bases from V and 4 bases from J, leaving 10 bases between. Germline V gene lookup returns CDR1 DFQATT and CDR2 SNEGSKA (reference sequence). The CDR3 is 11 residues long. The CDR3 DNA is TGCAGTGTTGAAAGGAGCACTGAAGCTTTCTTT. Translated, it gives CSVERSTEAFF.

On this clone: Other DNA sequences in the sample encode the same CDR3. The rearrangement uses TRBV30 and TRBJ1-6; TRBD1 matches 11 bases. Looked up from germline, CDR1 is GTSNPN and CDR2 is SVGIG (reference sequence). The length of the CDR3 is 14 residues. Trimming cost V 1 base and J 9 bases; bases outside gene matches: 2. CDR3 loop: CAWSEGQGGSPLHF. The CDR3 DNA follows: TGTGCCTGGAGTGAGGGACAGGGGGGTTCACCCCTCCACTTT.

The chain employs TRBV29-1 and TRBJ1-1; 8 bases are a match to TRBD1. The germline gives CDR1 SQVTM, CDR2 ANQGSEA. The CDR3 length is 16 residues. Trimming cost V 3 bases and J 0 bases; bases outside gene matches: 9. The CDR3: CSVEMRQGQMNTEAFF. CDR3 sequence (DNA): TGCAGCGTTGAGATGCGACAGGGGCAAATGAACACTGAAGCTTTCTTT.

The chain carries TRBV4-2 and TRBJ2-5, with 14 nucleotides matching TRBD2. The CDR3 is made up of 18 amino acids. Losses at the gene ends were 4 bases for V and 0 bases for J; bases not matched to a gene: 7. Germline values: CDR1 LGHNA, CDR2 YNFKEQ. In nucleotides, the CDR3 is TGTGCCAGCAGCCTACGACTAGCGGGGGGGAGGTACCAAGAGACCCAGTACTTC. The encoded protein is CASSLRLAGGRYQETQYF.

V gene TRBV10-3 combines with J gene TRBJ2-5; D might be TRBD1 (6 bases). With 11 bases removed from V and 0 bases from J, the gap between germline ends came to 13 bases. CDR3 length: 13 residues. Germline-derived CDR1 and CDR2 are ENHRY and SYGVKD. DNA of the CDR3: TGTGCCTCCGCCGGACAGTACCAAGAGACCCAGTACTTC. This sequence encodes CASAGQYQETQYF.

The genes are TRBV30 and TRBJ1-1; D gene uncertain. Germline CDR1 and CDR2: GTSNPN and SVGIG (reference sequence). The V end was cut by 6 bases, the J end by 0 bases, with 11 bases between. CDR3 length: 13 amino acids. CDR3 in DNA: TGTGCCTGTTCTTTTCGGGTGAACACTGAAGCTTTCTTT. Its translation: CACSFRVNTEAFF.